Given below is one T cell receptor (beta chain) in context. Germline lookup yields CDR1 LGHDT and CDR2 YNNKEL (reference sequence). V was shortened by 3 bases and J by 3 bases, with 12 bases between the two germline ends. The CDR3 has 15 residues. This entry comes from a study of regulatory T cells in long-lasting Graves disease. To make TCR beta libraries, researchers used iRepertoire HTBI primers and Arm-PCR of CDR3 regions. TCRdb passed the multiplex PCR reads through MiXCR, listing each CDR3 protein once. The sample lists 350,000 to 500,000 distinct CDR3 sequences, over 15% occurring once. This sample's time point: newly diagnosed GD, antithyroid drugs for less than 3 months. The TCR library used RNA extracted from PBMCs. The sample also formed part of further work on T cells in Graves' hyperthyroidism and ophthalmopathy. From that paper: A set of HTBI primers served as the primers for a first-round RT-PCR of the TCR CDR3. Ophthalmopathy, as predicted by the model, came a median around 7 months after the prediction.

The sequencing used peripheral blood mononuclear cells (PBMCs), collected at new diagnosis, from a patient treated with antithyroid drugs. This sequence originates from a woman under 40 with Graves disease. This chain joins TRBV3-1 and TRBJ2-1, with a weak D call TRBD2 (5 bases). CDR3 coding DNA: TGTGCCAGCAGCCAGCGACCCGAGGGCTACAATGAGCAGTTCTTC. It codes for CASSQRPEGYNEQFF.